These 20 T cell receptor beta chains share one sample of origin, sequenced in a study of blood T cell repertoires in COVID-19. Only in-frame clones appear in the TCRdb table, and some are missing; sequencing was by immunoSEQ multiplex PCR. The repertoire holds 55,000 to 75,000 clones, with about 87% as singletons. Sequencing was carried out using peripheral blood. The receptors here all came from a human donor with active COVID-19. The donor label of this sample is uncertain.

The rearrangement uses TRBV11-2 and TRBJ2-1; D ambiguous. Germline V gene data show CDR1 as SGHAT and CDR2 as FQNNGV. This CDR3 region has 14 residues. V was pared by 4 bases and J by 9 bases, with 16 bases between. The CDR3: CASSSRVTISEQFF. Here the CDR3 DNA reads TGTGCCAGCAGCTCCCGGGTTACCATTTCTGAGCAGTTCTTC.

In this sample, this clone turned up once. CDR3 protein: CASSLSATGGRIQYF. The CDR3 DNA sequence: TGTGCCAGCAGCTTGTCTGCGACGGGAGGACGAATTCAGTACTTC. The J gene is TRBJ2-4, the V gene TRBV7-2, with 7 bases aligning to TRBD2. The CDR3 sequence is 15 residues long. Unmatched junction bases numbered 12, after V lost 3 bases and J lost 10 bases. CDR1 and CDR2 from the germline V gene are SGHTA and FQGNSA.

The V call is TRBV6-5, the J call TRBJ2-3, with 10 bases identical to TRBD1. The trim removed 6 bases at V and 4 bases at J, leaving 4 bases unmatched. The CDR3 has 14 amino acids. From germline, CDR1 is MNHEY and CDR2 SVGAGI. CDR3 loop: CASRRTGGADTQYF. In DNA form, the CDR3 reads TGTGCCAGCAGGAGGACAGGGGGGGCAGATACGCAGTATTTT.

The gene calls are TRBV5-1 and TRBJ1-2; 11 nucleotides line up with TRBD1. The germline CDR1 and CDR2 sequences are SGHRS and YFSETQ. This CDR3 is built from 14 residues. The V segment lost 4 bases and the J segment 7 bases; nucleotides outside the gene matches: 6. CDR3 loop: CASSEGQGAFGYTF. The CDR3 DNA is TGCGCCAGCAGCGAAGGACAGGGGGCTTTTGGCTACACCTTC. The full variable domain, rest sourced from reference TRBV5-1 and TRBJ1-2, is KAGVTQTPRYLIKTRGQQVTLSCSPISGHRSVSWYQQTPGQGLQFLFEYFSETQRNKGNFPGRFSGRQFSNSRSEMNVSTLELGDSALYLCASSEGQGAFGYTFGSGTRLTVV.

This clone was seen a few times. Other DNA sequences of this sample code for an identical CDR3. The chain couples TRBV5-1 to TRBJ1-1; 10 nucleotides agree with TRBD1. Germline V CDR1 and CDR2: SGHRS, YFSETQ. The CDR3 runs to 15 residues. V dropped 3 bases and J dropped 0; count of bases not matched to a gene: 2. CDR3 coding DNA: TGCGCCAGCAGCTCCGGGACAGGGGTGAACACTGAAGCTTTCTTT. Amino acids: CASSSGTGVNTEAFF.

The chain has TRBV5-1 and TRBJ1-1; D remains unclear. V lost 2 bases, J lost 2 bases, and 7 bases lay in between. Germline V gives CDR1 SGHRS, CDR2 YFSETQ. The CDR3 spans 13 residues. CDR3 bases: TGCGCCAGCAGCTTTCAGGTTAACACTGAAGCTTTCTTT. Encoded protein: CASSFQVNTEAFF.

The rearrangement links TRBV14 to TRBJ1-4; TRBD1 matches at 9 bases. This CDR3 comprises 16 residues. From germline, CDR1 is SGHDN and CDR2 FVKESK. V lost 4 bases and J lost 7; bases outside the gene matches: 10. In nucleotides, the CDR3 is TGTGCCAGCAGCCCTAGAATTACAGGGGGCATTGAAAAACTGTTTTTT. As protein: CASSPRITGGIEKLFF. The entire variable domain, with the rest obtained from reference TRBV14 and TRBJ1-4, is as follows: EAGVTQFPSHSVIEKGQTVTLRCDPISGHDNLYWYRRVMGKEIKFLLHFVKESKQDESGMPNNRFLAERTGGTYSTLKVQPAELEDSGVYFCASSPRITGGIEKLFFGSGTQLSVL.

This sequence joins TRBV14 and TRBJ1-3, with 11 bases that match TRBD1. Germline lookup yields CDR1 SGHDN and CDR2 FVKESK. The V and J ends lost 4 bases and 2 bases, in that order; junction bases with no gene match: 7. CDR3 length equals 17 residues. The CDR3 nucleotides read TGTGCCAGCAGCCCCCTTCCGGGACAGGGGGCTGGAAACACCATATATTTT. Protein sequence: CASSPLPGQGAGNTIYF.

This chain connects TRBV18 to TRBJ1-3, with 7 nucleotides matching TRBD1. The CDR3 is made up of 16 amino acids. V lost 3 bases, J lost 0 bases, and 5 bases stayed unmatched. Germline V lookup: CDR1 KGHSH, CDR2 LQKENI. The CDR3 DNA sequence: TGTGCCAGCTCACCGTCAGGGGGGAGCTCTGGAAACACCATATATTTT. Protein product: CASSPSGGSSGNTIYF. The full variable domain, its missing parts supplied by reference TRBV18 and TRBJ1-3, is NAGVMQNPRHLVRRRGQEARLRCSPMKGHSHVYWYRQLPEEGLKFMVYLQKENIIDESGMPKERFSAEFPKEGPSILRIQQVVRGDSAAYFCASSPSGGSSGNTIYFGEGSWLTVV.

V usage is TRBV15 and J usage is TRBJ1-5; D might be TRBD1 (6 bases). Germline CDR1 and CDR2: LNHNV and YYDKDF (reference sequence). CDR3 length: 18 residues. Trimming cost V 0 bases and J 3 bases, with 18 bases left between them. As DNA, the CDR3 is TGTGCCACCAGCAGAGATTTGAACACAGGGCCCCTCAATCAGCCCCAGCATTTT. This codes for CATSRDLNTGPLNQPQHF.

Comments on this clone: Other DNA sequences from this sample encode an identical CDR3 as well. This rearrangement joins TRBV7-2 to TRBJ1-1; TRBD1 might be the D (6 bases). CDR1 and CDR2 (germline): SGHTA, FQGNSA. Trimming pared 3 bases from V and 2 bases from J, leaving 7 bases between. The length of the CDR3 is 13 residues. The CDR3 spells CASSLDRNTEAFF. The CDR3, as DNA: TGTGCCAGCAGCTTGGACAGAAACACTGAAGCTTTCTTT.

The chain combines TRBV18 with TRBJ2-3, with D tentatively TRBD2 (7 bases). V dropped 3 bases and J dropped 5 bases, with 12 bases sitting between them. Germline CDR1 KGHSH, CDR2 LQKENI. The CDR3 has 14 amino acids. The CDR3 is CASSPPGGQDTQYF. CDR3 nucleotides: TGTGCCAGCTCACCCCCCGGGGGGCAAGATACGCAGTATTTT.

The chain links TRBV21-1 to TRBJ2-4; TRBD2 is the table's D call, not checked against the DNA. TRBV21-1 has pseudogene status. The CDR3 sequence is 19 residues long. As DNA, the CDR3 is TGTGCCAGCAGCAAAAGCCGGACTAGCGGGATCATCTTTAGAAACATTCAGTACTTC. It translates to CASSKSRTSGIIFRNIQYF.

The chain couples TRBV19 to TRBJ2-3; possible D gene TRBD2, 7 bases. With 3 bases removed from V and 4 bases from J, the gap between germline ends came to 14 bases. This CDR3 has 15 amino acids. Germline CDR1 is LNHDA and CDR2 is SQIVND (reference sequence). The CDR3 region is CASSMWGGLADTQYF. DNA for the CDR3: TGTGCCAGTAGTATGTGGGGGGGGCTAGCAGATACGCAGTATTTT.

Remarks on this clone: Other DNA sequences in the sample encode the same CDR3. The V gene is TRBV5-4, the J gene TRBJ2-3; D remains unclear. In germline, CDR1 is SGHNT, CDR2 YYREEE (reference sequence). CDR3 length equals 12 residues. V shed 3 bases and J shed 2 bases, with 4 bases lying between them. For the CDR3, the DNA is TGTGCCAGCAGCTCTTCCACAGATACGCAGTATTTT. Translated: CASSSSTDTQYF.

The table lists this clone with a few counts. The chain uses TRBV6-6 and TRBJ2-2; D unclear. Germline V lookup: CDR1 MNHNY, CDR2 SVGAGI (reference sequence). The CDR3 extends over 16 amino acids. Trimming left V 5 bases short and J 0 bases short, with 13 bases between. The CDR3 DNA reads as TGTGCCAGCAGTACCCCGGCCACAGCGAACACCGGGGAGCTGTTTTTT. Its translation is CASSTPATANTGELFF.

This chain links TRBV3-1 (or the pseudogene TRBV3-2) with TRBJ1-5; perhaps TRBD1 as D (6 bases). CDR1 LGHDT and CDR2 YNNKEL come from the germline V gene (reference sequence). Trimming took 5 bases from V and 3 from J, leaving 11 bases between them. The CDR3 is 14 residues long. For the CDR3, the DNA is TGTGCCAGCAGCTCACGGACAGCCAATCAGCCCCAGCATTTT. Its protein is CASSSRTANQPQHF.

The chain links TRBV9 to TRBJ1-2; D is perhaps TRBD1 (5 bases). With 4 bases removed from V and 8 bases from J, the gap between germline ends came to 24 bases. The CDR3 sequence is 16 residues long. CDR1 is SGDLS and CDR2 is YYNGEE in the germline V gene. DNA of the CDR3: TGTGCCAGCAGCTCTCTGAGGGAGGGGATACGTAGGGGCTACACCTTC. This sequence encodes CASSSLREGIRRGYTF.

In its sample, this clone was seen once. The CDR3 reads CATVQGHLYNEQFF. The CDR3 DNA is TGTGCCACCGTACAGGGACACCTCTACAATGAGCAGTTCTTC. The chain is built from TRBV6-5 and TRBJ2-1; tentatively, D is TRBD1 (6 bases). From germline, CDR1 is MNHEY and CDR2 SVGAGI. V lost 10 bases, J lost 3 bases, and 16 bases lay in between. There are 14 residues in the CDR3.

This clone has more than one count but fewer than ten. The CDR3 region is CASSTMTAGEAFF. CDR3 sequence (DNA): TGTGCCAGCAGCACTATGACAGCCGGTGAAGCTTTCTTT. The chain has TRBV12-3 or TRBV12-4 and TRBJ1-1, with a tentative D call TRBD1 (5 bases). With 6 bases removed from V and 7 bases from J, the gap between germline ends came to 15 bases. The CDR3 length is 13 residues.